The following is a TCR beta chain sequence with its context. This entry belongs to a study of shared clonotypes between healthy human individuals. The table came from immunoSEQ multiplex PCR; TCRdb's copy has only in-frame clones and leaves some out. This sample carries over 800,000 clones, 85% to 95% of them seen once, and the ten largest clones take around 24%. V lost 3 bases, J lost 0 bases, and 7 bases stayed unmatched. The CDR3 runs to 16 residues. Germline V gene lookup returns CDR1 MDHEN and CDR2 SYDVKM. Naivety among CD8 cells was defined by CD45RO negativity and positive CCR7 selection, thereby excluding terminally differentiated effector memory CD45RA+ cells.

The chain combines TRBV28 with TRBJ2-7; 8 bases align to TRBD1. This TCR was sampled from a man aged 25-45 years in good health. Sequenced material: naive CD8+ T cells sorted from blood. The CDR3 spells CASSFTAGGFSYEQYF. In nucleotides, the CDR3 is TGTGCCAGCAGTTTTACTGCAGGGGGCTTCTCCTACGAGCAGTACTTC.